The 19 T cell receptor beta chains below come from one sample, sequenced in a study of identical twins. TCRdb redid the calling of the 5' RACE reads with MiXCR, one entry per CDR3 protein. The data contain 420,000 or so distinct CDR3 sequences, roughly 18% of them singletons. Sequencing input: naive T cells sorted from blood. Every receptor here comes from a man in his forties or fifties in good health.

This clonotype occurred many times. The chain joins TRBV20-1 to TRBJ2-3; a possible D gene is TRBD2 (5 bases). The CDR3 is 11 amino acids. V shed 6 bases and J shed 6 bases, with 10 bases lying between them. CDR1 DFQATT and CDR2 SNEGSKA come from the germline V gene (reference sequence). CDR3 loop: CSATPGDTQYF. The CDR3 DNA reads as TGCAGTGCAACGCCGGGGGATACGCAGTATTTT.

CDR3 sequence: CASSPGLVSGPNTDTQYF. The CDR3 nucleotides are TGCGCCAGCAGCCCAGGACTTGTAAGCGGGCCTAACACAGATACGCAGTATTTT. The chain combines TRBV4-3 with TRBJ2-3, with D possibly matching TRBD2 (6 bases). CDR3 length equals 18 residues. Germline CDR1 is LGHNA and CDR2 is YSLEER. V was cut by 4 bases and J by 2 bases, with 22 bases left in between.

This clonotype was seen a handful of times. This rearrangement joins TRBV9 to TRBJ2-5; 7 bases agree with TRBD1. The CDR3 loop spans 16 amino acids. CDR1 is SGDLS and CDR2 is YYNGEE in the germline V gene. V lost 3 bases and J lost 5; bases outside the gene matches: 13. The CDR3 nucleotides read TGTGCCAGCAGCGATCAACTAAGAGGGGGCACGGAGACCCAGTACTTC. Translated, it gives CASSDQLRGGTETQYF.

The CDR3 coding sequence is TGTGCCAGCACGTCACCGACGGGGAGCAATGAGCAGTTCTTC. Amino acid sequence: CASTSPTGSNEQFF. J is TRBJ2-1 and V is TRBV12-3 or TRBV12-4; D is perhaps TRBD2 (5 bases). The V end was cut by 7 bases, the J end by 6 bases, with 16 bases between. The CDR3 extends over 14 amino acids.

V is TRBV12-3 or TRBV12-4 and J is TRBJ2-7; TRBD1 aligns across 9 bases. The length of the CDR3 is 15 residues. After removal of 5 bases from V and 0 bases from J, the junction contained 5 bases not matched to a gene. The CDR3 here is CASSRQGGSSYEQYF. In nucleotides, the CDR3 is TGTGCCAGCAGTCGACAGGGGGGCAGCTCCTACGAGCAGTACTTC.

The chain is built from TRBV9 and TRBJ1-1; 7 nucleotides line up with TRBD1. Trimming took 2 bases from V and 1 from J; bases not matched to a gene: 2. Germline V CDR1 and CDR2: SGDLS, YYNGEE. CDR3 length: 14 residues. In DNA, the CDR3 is TGTGCCAGCAGCGTCAGGGGGTCGAACACTGAAGCTTTCTTT. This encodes CASSVRGSNTEAFF.

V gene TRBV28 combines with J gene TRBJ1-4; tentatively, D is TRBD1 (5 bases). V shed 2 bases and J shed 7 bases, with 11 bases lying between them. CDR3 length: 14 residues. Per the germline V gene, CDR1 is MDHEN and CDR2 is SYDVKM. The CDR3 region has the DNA TGTGCCAGCAGTTTAGGGGCAGGGAGTGAAAAACTGTTTTTT. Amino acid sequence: CASSLGAGSEKLFF. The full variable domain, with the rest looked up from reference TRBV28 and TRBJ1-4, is DVKVTQSSRYLVKRTGEKVFLECVQDMDHENMFWYRQDPGLGLRLIYFSYDVKMKEKGDIPEGYSVSREKKERFSLILESASTNQTSMYLCASSLGAGSEKLFFGSGTQLSVL.

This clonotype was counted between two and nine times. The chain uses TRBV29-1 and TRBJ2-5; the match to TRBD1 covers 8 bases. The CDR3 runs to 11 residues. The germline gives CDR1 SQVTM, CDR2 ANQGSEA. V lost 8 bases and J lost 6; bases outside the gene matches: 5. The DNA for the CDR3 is TGCAGCCGGACAGGGCGCAAGACCCAGTACTTC. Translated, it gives CSRTGRKTQYF.

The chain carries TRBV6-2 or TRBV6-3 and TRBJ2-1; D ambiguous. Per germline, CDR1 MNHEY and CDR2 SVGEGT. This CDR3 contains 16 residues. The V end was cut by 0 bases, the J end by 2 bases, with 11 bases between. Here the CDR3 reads CASSYSAPLTYNEQFF. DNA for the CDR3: TGTGCCAGCAGTTACTCGGCCCCCCTAACCTACAATGAGCAGTTCTTC.

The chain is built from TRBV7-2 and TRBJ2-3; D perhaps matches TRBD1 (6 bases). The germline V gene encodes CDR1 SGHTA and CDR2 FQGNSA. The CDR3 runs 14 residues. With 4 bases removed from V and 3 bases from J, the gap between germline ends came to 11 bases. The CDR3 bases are TGTGCCAGCAGCTCAAGGACAGAAACAGATACGCAGTATTTT. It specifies CASSSRTETDTQYF.

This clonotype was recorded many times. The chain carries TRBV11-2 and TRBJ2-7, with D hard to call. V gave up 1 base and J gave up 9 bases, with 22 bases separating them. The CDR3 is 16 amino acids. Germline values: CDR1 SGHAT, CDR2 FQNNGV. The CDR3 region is CASSLVFGDTYYSQYF. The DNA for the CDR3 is TGTGCCAGCAGCTTAGTGTTTGGTGACACGTACTACTCGCAGTACTTC.

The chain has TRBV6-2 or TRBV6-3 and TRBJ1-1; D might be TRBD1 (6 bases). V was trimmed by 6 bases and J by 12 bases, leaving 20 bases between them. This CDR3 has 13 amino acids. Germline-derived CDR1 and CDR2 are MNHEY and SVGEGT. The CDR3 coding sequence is TGTGCCAGCAGAGGTAATACCGGGACAACTCCTTTCTTT. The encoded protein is CASRGNTGTTPFF.

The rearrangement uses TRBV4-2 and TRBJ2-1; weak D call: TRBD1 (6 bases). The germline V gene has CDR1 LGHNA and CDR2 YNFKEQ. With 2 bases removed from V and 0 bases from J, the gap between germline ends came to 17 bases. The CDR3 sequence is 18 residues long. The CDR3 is CASSQIFVTGSSYNEQFF. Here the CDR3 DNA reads TGTGCCAGCAGCCAAATCTTCGTAACAGGGAGCTCCTACAATGAGCAGTTCTTC.

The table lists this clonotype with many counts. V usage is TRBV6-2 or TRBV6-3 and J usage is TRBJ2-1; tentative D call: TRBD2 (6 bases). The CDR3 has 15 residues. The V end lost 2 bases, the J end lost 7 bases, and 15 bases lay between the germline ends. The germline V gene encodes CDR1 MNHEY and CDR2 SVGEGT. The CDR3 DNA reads TGTGCCAGCAGTTACCCAACGGGAGTCTTGAATGAGCAGTTCTTC. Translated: CASSYPTGVLNEQFF.

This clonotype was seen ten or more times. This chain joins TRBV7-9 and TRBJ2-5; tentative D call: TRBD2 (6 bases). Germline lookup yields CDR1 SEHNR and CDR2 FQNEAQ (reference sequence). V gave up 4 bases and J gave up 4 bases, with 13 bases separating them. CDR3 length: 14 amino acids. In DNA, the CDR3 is TGTGCCAGCAGCTGGCCAGCGGGTCCAGAGACCCAGTACTTC. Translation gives CASSWPAGPETQYF.

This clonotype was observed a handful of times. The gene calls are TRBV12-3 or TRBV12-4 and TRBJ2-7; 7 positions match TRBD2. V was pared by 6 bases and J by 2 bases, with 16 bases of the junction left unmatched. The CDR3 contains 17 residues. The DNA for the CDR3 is TGTGCCAGCAGGCCCTCCCCCGGGCGGGGGATCACCTACGAGCAGTACTTC. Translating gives CASRPSPGRGITYEQYF.

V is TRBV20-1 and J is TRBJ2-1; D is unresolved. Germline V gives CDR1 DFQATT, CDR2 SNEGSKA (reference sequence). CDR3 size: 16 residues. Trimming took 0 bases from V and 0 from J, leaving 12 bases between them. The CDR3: CSARDMGQSSYNEQFF. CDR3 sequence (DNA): TGCAGTGCTAGAGATATGGGCCAGAGCTCCTACAATGAGCAGTTCTTC.

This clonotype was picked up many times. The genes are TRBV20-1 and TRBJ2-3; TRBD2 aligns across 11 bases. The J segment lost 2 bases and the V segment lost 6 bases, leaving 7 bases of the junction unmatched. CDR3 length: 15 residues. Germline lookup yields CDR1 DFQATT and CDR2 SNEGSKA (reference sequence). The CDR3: CSAQRLAGITDTQYF. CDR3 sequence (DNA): TGCAGTGCACAACGACTAGCGGGGATCACAGATACGCAGTATTTT.

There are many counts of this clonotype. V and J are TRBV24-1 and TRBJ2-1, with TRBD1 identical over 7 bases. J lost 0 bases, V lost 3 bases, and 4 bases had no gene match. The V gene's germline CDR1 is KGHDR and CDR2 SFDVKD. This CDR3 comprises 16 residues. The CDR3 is CATSDEGDSSYNEQFF. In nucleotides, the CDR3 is TGTGCCACCAGTGATGAGGGGGACAGCTCCTACAATGAGCAGTTCTTC.